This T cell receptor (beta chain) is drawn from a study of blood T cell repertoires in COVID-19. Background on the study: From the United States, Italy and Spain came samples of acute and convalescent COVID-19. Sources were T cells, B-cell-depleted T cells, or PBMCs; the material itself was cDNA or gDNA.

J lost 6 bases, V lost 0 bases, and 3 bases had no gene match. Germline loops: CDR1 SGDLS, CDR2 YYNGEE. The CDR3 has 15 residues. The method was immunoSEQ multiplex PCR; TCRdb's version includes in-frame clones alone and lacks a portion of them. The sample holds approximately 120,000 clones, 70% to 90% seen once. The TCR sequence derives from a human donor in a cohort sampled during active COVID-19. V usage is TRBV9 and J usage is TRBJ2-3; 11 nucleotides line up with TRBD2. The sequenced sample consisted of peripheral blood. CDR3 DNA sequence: TGTGCCAGCAGCGTAGTGGGACTAGCGGTCGATACGCAGTATTTT. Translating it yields CASSVVGLAVDTQYF.